The 7 T cell receptor beta chains listed next were all sequenced from one sample in a study of response to subunit inactivated influenza vaccine. TCRdb reprocessed the RT-PCR reads with MiXCR, giving one entry per CDR3 protein. This sample has 490,000 or so distinct CDR3 sequences, with about 7.6% found just once. The sample was PBMCs from blood, taken around 25 months after vaccination. These receptors came from a man aged 50-75 years who received an inactivated influenza vaccine.

This clonotype has a count of ten or more. V and J are TRBV12-3 or TRBV12-4 and TRBJ2-6; TRBD2 agrees at 12 bases. With 5 bases clipped from V and 0 bases from J, the junction kept 2 bases outside the gene matches. The CDR3 runs 17 residues. The CDR3 nucleotides read TGTGCCAGCAGTCCGACTAGCGGGAGCTCTGGGGCCAACGTCCTGACTTTC. Encoded protein: CASSPTSGSSGANVLTF.

This clonotype turned up a few times. The V and J genes are TRBV20-1 and TRBJ2-3, with 11 bases identical to TRBD2. CDR1 is DFQATT, CDR2 SNEGSKA, per germline (reference sequence). The CDR3 runs to 15 residues. Trimming at V came to 3 bases and at J to 4 bases, leaving 6 bases not matched to a gene. The CDR3 spells CSARIGLAGADTQYF. CDR3 nucleotide sequence: TGCAGTGCTAGGATCGGACTAGCGGGCGCAGATACGCAGTATTTT.

The CDR3 region is CSATDANSINQPQHF. The CDR3 bases are TGCAGTGCTACCGACGCCAACAGTATCAATCAGCCCCAGCATTTT. This rearrangement joins TRBV20-1 to TRBJ1-5; no clear D gene. Trimming pared 4 bases from V and 3 bases from J, leaving 16 bases between. This CDR3 region has 15 residues. Looked up from germline, CDR1 is DFQATT and CDR2 is SNEGSKA (reference sequence).

The chain recombines TRBV10-2 with TRBJ2-4, with D unresolved. The V and J ends lost 2 bases and 0 bases respectively, with 11 bases between them. CDR1 is WSHSY, CDR2 SAAADI, per germline. The CDR3 covers 16 residues. In DNA, the CDR3 is TGCGCCAGCAGTGAGCTAGAGAGTTTAGCCAAAAACATTCAGTACTTC. Protein: CASSELESLAKNIQYF.

Points on this clonotype: Because it lacks the conserved phenylalanine or tryptophan at the end, this CDR3 is likely a read error. This chain joins TRBV7-2 and TRBJ2-2; D possibly matches TRBD1 or TRBD2 (5 bases each). The germline V gene has CDR1 SGHTA and CDR2 FQGNSA. With 5 bases removed from V and 6 bases from J, the gap between germline ends came to 10 bases. The CDR3 runs to 13 residues. CDR3 DNA: TGTGCCAGCAGCCCGATGGGGGCCGGGGAGCTGTTTTCT. It codes for CASSPMGAGELFS.

This chain connects TRBV7-9 to TRBJ2-1; possible D gene TRBD1, 6 bases. The CDR3 length is 16 residues. Trimming left V 3 bases short and J 9 bases short, with 21 bases between. Germline assignment: CDR1 SEHNR and CDR2 FQNEAQ (reference sequence). CDR3 sequence reads: CASSFGWGPRAIEQFF. The CDR3, as DNA: TGTGCCAGCAGCTTCGGTTGGGGGCCCCGGGCCATTGAGCAGTTCTTC.

This clonotype was seen a few times. This rearrangement joins TRBV5-1 to TRBJ2-3, with 7 nucleotides matching TRBD1. The CDR3 has 14 residues. Germline V CDR1 and CDR2: SGHRS, YFSETQ. V lost 4 bases to trimming and J lost 2 bases; unmatched junction nucleotides: 4. In nucleotides, the CDR3 is TGCGCCAGCAGCGGGGACAGCTTCACAGATACGCAGTATTTT. As protein: CASSGDSFTDTQYF.